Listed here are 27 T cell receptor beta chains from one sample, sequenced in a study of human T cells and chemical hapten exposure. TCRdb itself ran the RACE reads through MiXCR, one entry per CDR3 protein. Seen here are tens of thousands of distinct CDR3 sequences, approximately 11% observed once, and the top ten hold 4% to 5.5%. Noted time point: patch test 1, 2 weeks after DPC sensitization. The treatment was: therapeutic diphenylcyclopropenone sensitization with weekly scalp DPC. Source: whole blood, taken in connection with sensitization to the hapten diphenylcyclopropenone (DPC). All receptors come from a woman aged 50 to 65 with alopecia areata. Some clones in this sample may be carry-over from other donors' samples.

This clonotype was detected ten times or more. The CDR3 nucleotides read TGCAGTGCCTACGAGGGGGCAGGGTCTGGGGCCAACGTCCTGACTTTC. As protein: CSAYEGAGSGANVLTF. V is TRBV20-1 and J is TRBJ2-6; 7 positions agree with TRBD1. V trimming: 6 bases; J trimming: 1 base; junction bases outside the gene matches: 9. Germline-derived CDR1 and CDR2 are DFQATT and SNEGSKA (reference sequence). This CDR3 contains 16 residues.

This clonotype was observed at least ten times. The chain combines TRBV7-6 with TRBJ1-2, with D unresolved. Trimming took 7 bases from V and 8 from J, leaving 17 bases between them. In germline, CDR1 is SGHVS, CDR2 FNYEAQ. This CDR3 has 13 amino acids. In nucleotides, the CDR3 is TGTGCCAGCACCCCAGGAGGGAGTGGCGGCTACACCTTC. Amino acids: CASTPGGSGGYTF. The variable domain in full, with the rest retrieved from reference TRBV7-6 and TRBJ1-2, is GAGVSQSPRYKVTKRGQDVALRCDPISGHVSLYWYRQALGQGPEFLTYFNYEAQQDKSGLPNDRFSAERPEGSISTLTIQRTEQRDSAMYRCASTPGGSGGYTFGSGTRLTVV.

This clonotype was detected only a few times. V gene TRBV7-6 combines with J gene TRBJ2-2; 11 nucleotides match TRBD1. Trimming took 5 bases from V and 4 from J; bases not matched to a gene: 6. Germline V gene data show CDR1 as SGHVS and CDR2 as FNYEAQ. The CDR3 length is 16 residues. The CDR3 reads CASSRGQGAGTGELFF. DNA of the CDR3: TGTGCCAGCAGCCGAGGACAGGGGGCGGGCACCGGGGAGCTGTTTTTT. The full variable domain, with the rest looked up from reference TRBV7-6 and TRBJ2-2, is GAGVSQSPRYKVTKRGQDVALRCDPISGHVSLYWYRQALGQGPEFLTYFNYEAQQDKSGLPNDRFSAERPEGSISTLTIQRTEQRDSAMYRCASSRGQGAGTGELFFGEGSRLTVL.

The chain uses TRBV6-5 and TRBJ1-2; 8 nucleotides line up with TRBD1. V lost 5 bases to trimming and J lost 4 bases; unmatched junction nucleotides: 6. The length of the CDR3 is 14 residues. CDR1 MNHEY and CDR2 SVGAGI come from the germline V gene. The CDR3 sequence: CASSGQGLTYGYTF. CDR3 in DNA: TGTGCCAGCAGTGGACAGGGTTTGACCTATGGCTACACCTTC.

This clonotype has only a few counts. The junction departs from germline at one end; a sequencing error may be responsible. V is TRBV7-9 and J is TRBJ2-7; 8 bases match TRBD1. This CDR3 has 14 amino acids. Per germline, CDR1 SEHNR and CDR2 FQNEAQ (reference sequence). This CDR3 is CVSSPRQGAREQYF. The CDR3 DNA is TGTGTCAGCAGCCCCCGGCAGGGGGCACGGGAGCAGTACTTC. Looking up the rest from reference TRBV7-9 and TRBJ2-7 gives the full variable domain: DTGVSQNPRHKITKRGQNVTFRCDPISEHNRLYWYRQTLGQGPEFLTYFQNEAQLEKSRLLSDRFSAERPKGSFSTLEIQRTEQGDSAMYLCVSSPRQGAREQYFGPGTRLTVT.

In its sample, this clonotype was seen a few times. As DNA, the CDR3 is TGCGCCAGCAGATCTACTGTAGTGGAGCAGTACTTC. Its translation: CASRSTVVEQYF. V gene TRBV10-2 combines with J gene TRBJ2-7, with D unresolved. Trimming left V 6 bases short and J 7 bases short, with 13 bases between. In germline, CDR1 is WSHSY, CDR2 SAAADI. The CDR3 has 12 residues.

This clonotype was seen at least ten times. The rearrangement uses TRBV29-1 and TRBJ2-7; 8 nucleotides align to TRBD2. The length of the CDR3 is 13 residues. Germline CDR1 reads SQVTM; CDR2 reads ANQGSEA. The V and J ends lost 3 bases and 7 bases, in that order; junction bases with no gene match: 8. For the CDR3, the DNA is TGCAGCGTTGAGTATAGCGGGGCGCTTGAGCAGTACTTC. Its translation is CSVEYSGALEQYF.

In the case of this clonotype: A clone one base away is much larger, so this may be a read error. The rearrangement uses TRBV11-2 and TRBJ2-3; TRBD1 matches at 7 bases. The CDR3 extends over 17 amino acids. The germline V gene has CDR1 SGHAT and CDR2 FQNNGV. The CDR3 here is CTSSLGGLSLNTDTQYF. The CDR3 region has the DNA TGTACCAGCAGCTTAGGGGGCCTATCCCTTAACACAGATACGCAGTATTTT. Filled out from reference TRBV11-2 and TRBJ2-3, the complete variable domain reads EAGVAQSPRYKIIEKRQSVAFWCNPISGHATLYWYQQILGQGPKLLIQFQNNGVVDDSQLPKDRFSAERLKGVDSTLKIQPAKLEDSAVYLCTSSLGGLSLNTDTQYFGPGTRLTVL.

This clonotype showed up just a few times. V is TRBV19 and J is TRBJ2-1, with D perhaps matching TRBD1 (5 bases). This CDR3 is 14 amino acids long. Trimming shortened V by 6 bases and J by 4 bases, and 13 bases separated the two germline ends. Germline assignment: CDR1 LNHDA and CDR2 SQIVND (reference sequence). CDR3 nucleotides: TGTGCCAGTAGACCTACAGACAGATACAATGAGCAGTTCTTC. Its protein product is CASRPTDRYNEQFF. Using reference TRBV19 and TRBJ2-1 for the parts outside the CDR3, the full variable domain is DGGITQSPKYLFRKEGQNVTLSCEQNLNHDAMYWYRQDPGQGLRLIYYSQIVNDFQKGDIAEGYSVSREKKESFPLTVTSAQKNPTAFYLCASRPTDRYNEQFFGPGTRLTVL.

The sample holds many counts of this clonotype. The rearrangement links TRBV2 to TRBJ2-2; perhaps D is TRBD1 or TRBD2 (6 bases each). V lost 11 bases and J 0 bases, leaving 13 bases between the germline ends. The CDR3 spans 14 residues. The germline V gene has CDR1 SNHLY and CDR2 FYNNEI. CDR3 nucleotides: TGTGCCGGGCGGGGACAAGCGAACACCGGGGAGCTGTTTTTT. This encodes CAGRGQANTGELFF.

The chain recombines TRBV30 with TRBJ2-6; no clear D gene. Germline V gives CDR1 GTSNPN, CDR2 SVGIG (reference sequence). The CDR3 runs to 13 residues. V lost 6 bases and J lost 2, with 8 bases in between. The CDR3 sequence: CACWGTGANVLTF. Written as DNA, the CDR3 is TGTGCCTGCTGGGGAACTGGGGCCAACGTCCTGACTTTC. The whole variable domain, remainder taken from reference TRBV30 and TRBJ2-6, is SQTIHQWPATLVQPVGSPLSLECTVEGTSNPNLYWYRQAAGRGLQLLFYSVGIGQISSEVPQNLSASRPQDRQFILSSKKLLLSDSGFYLCACWGTGANVLTFGAGSRLTVL.

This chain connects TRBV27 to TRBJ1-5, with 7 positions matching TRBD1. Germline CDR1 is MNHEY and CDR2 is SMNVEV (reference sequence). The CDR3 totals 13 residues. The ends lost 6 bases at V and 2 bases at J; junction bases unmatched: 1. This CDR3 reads CASSGQGNQPQHF. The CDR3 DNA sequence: TGTGCCAGCAGCGGACAGGGCAATCAGCCCCAGCATTTT.

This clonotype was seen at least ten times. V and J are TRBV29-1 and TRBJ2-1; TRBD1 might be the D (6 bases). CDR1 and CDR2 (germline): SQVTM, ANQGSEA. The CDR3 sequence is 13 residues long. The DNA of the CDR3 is TGCTGCTGGGGGTCAGGGGTATACGATGAGCAGTTCTTC. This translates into CCWGSGVYDEQFF.

CDR3 nucleotides: TGTGCCAGCAGTTTTCATGAGACCCAAGAGACCCAGTACTTC. This translates into CASSFHETQETQYF. V is TRBV28 and J is TRBJ2-5, with D hard to call. V gave up 3 bases and J gave up 1 base, with 9 bases separating them. Per germline, CDR1 MDHEN and CDR2 SYDVKM. The CDR3 has 14 amino acids.

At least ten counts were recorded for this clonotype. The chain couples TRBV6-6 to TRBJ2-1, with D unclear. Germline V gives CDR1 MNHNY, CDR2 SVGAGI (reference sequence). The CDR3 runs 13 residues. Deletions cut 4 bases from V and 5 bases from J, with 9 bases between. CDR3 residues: CASSSNFDNEQFF. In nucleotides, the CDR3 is TGTGCCAGCAGTTCAAACTTCGACAATGAGCAGTTCTTC.

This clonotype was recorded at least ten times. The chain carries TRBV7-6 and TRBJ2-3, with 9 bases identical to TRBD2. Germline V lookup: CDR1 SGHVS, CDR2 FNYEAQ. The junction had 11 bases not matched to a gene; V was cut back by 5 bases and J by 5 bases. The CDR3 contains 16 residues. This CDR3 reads CASSHRLAGGIDTQYF. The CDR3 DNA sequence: TGTGCCAGCAGCCACCGGTTGGCGGGGGGGATAGATACGCAGTATTTT.

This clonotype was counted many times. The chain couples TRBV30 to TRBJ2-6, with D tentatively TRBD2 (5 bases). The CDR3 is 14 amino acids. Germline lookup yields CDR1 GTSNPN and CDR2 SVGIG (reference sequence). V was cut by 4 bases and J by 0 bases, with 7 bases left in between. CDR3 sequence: CAWNGVSGANVLTF. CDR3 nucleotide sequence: TGTGCCTGGAACGGGGTCTCTGGGGCCAACGTCCTGACTTTC.

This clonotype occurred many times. CDR3 residues: CASSSRGLSNEKLFF. In DNA form, the CDR3 reads TGTGCCAGCAGCTCCAGGGGGCTTAGTAACGAAAAACTGTTTTTT. V is TRBV7-8 and J is TRBJ1-4; 8 bases fit TRBD1. V lost 4 bases and J lost 8; bases outside the gene matches: 9. Germline CDR1 and CDR2: SGHVS and FQNEAQ. The CDR3 spans 15 residues.

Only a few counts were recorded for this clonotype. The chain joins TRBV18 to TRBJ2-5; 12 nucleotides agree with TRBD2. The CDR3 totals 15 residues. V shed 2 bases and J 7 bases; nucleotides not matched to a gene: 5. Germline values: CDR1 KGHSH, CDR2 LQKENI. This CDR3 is CASSPRTSGASTQYF. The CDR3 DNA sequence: TGTGCCAGCTCACCAAGGACTAGCGGGGCCTCGACCCAGTACTTC.

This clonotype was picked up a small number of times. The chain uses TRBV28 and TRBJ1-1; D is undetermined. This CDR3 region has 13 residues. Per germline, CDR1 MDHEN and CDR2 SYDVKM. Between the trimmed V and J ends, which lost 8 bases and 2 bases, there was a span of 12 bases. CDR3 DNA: TGTGCCAGCGTCGCGACTTTTAACACTGAAGCTTTCTTT. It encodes CASVATFNTEAFF.

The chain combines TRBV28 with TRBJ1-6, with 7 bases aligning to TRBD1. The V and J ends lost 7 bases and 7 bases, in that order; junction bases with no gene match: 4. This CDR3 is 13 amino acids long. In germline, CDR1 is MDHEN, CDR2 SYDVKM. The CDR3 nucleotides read TGTGCCAGCACCCCACAGGGGAATTCACCCCTCCACTTT. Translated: CASTPQGNSPLHF.

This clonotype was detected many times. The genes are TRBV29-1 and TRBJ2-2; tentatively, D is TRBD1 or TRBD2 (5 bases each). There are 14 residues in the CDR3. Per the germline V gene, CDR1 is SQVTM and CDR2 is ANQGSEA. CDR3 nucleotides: TGCAGTGCTCGTAGGGACCGAACCACCGGGGAGCTGTTTTTT. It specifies CSARRDRTTGELFF.

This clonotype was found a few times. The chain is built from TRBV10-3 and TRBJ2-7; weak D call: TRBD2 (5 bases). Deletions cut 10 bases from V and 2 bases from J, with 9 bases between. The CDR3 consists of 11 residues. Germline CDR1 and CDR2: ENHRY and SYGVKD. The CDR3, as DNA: TGTGCCACGGGGTGGGCCTACGAGCAGTACTTC. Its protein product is CATGWAYEQYF.

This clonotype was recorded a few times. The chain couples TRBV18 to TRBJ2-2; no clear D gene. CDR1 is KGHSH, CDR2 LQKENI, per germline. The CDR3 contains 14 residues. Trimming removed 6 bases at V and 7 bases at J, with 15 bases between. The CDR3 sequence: CASSQRRSGGELFF. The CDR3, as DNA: TGTGCCAGCTCTCAACGGCGTTCAGGCGGGGAGCTGTTTTTT.

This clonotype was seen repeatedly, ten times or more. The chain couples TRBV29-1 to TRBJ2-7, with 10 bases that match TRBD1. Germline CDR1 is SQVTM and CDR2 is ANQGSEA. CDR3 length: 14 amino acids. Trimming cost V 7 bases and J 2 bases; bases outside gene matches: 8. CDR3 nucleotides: TGCAGCGCTTTGCCGGGACAGGGGCCCTACGAGCAGTACTTC. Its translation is CSALPGQGPYEQYF.

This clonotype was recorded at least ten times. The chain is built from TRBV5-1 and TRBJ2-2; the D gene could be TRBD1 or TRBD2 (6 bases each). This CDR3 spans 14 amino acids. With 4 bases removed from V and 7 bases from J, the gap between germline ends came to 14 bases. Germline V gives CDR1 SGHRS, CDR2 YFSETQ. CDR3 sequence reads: CASSKGGGDGELFF. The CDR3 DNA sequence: TGCGCCAGCAGCAAAGGGGGAGGTGACGGGGAGCTGTTTTTT.

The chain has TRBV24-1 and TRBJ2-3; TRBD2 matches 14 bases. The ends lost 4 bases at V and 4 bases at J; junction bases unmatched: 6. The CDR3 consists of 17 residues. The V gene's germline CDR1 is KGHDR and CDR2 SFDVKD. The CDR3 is CATSERTSGRTADTQYF. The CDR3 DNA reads TGTGCCACCAGTGAAAGGACTAGCGGGAGGACCGCAGATACGCAGTATTTT.